The 30 T cell receptor beta chains reported below all come from one sample, sequenced in a study of OX40 agonist ivuxolimab in advanced cancers. The assay was immunoSEQ multiplex PCR, and TCRdb's table has in-frame clones only and misses some. Of about 40,000 clones listed, approximately 90% were seen once; the top ten hold about 0.6%. This specimen was CD4+ or CD8+ T cells sorted from blood, taken in a trial of the OX40 agonist ivuxolimab. The source is an adult with an advanced solid tumor such as melanoma, head and neck, liver or kidney cancer.

The chain joins TRBV6-1 to TRBJ1-5; 8 bases align to TRBD1. Germline CDR1 is MNHNS and CDR2 is SASEGT. With V trimmed by 8 bases and J by 7 bases, 10 bases remained unmatched. The CDR3 runs 14 residues. The CDR3, as DNA: TGTGCCAGCGGAGGCTGGACAGGGACACAGCCCCAGCATTTT. Its protein is CASGGWTGTQPQHF.

The chain has TRBV4-1 and TRBJ2-4; 13 positions match TRBD2. The CDR3 has 16 residues. Unmatched junction bases numbered 10, after V lost 5 bases and J lost 9 bases. Germline V gene lookup returns CDR1 MGHRA and CDR2 YSYEKL. The CDR3 DNA follows: TGCGCCAGCAGCTCGGGACTAGCGGGGATGGGAGGCATTCAGTACTTC. Protein: CASSSGLAGMGGIQYF.

The chain joins TRBV7-3 to TRBJ2-6; 7 bases line up with TRBD1. The CDR3 has 20 residues. The germline V gene has CDR1 SGHTA and CDR2 FQGTGA. Trimming removed 1 base from V and 3 bases from J; junction bases left unmatched: 15. The CDR3 region is CASSLRGGAGGGYGANVLTF. The CDR3 DNA reads TGTGCCAGCAGCTTAAGAGGGGGCGCCGGAGGAGGTTATGGGGCCAACGTCCTGACTTTC.

J is TRBJ2-3 and V is TRBV5-1; D assignment may be TRBD1 or TRBD2 (6 bases each). CDR1 is SGHRS, CDR2 YFSETQ, per germline. The germline V and J ends were trimmed by 1 base and 0 bases, with 12 bases remaining between them. There are 16 residues in the CDR3. The CDR3 protein is CASSLYGGGSTDTQYF. In DNA form, the CDR3 reads TGCGCCAGCAGCTTGTACGGGGGCGGGAGCACAGATACGCAGTATTTT.

The chain joins TRBV6-1 to TRBJ2-3, with D possibly being TRBD1 or TRBD2 (6 bases each). The germline V gene encodes CDR1 MNHNS and CDR2 SASEGT. V lost 4 bases, J lost 6 bases, and 17 bases lay in between. The length of the CDR3 is 15 residues. CDR3 loop: CASSVSSGGRDTQYF. CDR3 coding DNA: TGTGCCAGCAGTGTTAGTAGTGGGGGGCGGGATACGCAGTATTTT.

The J gene is TRBJ2-7, the V gene TRBV19, with 7 bases aligning to TRBD1. V shed 10 bases and J 6 bases; nucleotides not matched to a gene: 12. The CDR3 is 13 amino acids. Germline V gene lookup returns CDR1 LNHDA and CDR2 SQIVND (reference sequence). DNA for the CDR3: TGTGCCACCTCGAGACAGGGAGTGGTCGAGCAGTACTTC. It codes for CATSRQGVVEQYF.

The chain is built from TRBV12-5 and TRBJ2-1, with a possible D match to TRBD2 (6 bases). Germline CDR1 is LGHNT and CDR2 is FRNRAP. With 2 bases removed from V and 5 bases from J, the gap between germline ends came to 13 bases. This CDR3 has 15 amino acids. For the CDR3, the DNA is TGTGCTAGTGGTTTGAAAATCGGGACTCACAATGAGCAGTTCTTC. It specifies CASGLKIGTHNEQFF. Looking up the rest from reference TRBV12-5 and TRBJ2-1 gives the full variable domain: DARVTQTPRHKVTEMGQEVTMRCQPILGHNTVFWYRQTMMQGLELLAYFRNRAPLDDSGMPKDRFSAEMPDATLATLKIQPSEPRDSAVYFCASGLKIGTHNEQFFGPGTRLTVL.

This chain joins TRBV10-3 and TRBJ2-5; D remains unclear. V lost 3 bases to trimming and J lost 1 base, with 15 bases between them. Looked up from germline, CDR1 is ENHRY and CDR2 is SYGVKD. The CDR3 length is 16 residues. The CDR3 region is CAISDVGSSPQETQYF. The CDR3 DNA follows: TGTGCCATCAGTGACGTTGGCAGTAGTCCCCAAGAGACCCAGTACTTC.

This chain uses TRBV5-8 with TRBJ1-3; no firm D call. Per the germline V gene, CDR1 is SGHTS and CDR2 is YDEGEE. With 0 bases removed from V and 8 bases from J, the gap between germline ends came to 9 bases. The CDR3 totals 13 residues. Here the CDR3 reads CASSLGPWDTIYF. The CDR3 bases are TGTGCCAGCAGCTTGGGTCCCTGGGACACCATATATTTT. The full variable domain, in which reference TRBV5-8 and TRBJ1-3 provide the parts outside the CDR3, is EAGVTQSPTHLIKTRGQQATLRCSPISGHTSVYWYQQALGLGLQFLLWYDEGEERNRGNFPPRFSGRQFPNYSSELNVNALELEDSALYLCASSLGPWDTIYFGEGSWLTVV.

CDR3 residues: CASSPGQGQNQPQHF. CDR3 nucleotides: TGTGCCAGCTCACCAGGACAGGGGCAGAATCAGCCCCAGCATTTT. The chain recombines TRBV18 with TRBJ1-5; 9 nucleotides agree with TRBD1. This CDR3 is built from 15 residues. Trimming removed 2 bases from V and 4 bases from J; junction bases left unmatched: 3. Germline-derived CDR1 and CDR2 are KGHSH and LQKENI. The full variable domain, its missing parts supplied by reference TRBV18 and TRBJ1-5, is NAGVMQNPRHLVRRRGQEARLRCSPMKGHSHVYWYRQLPEEGLKFMVYLQKENIIDESGMPKERFSAEFPKEGPSILRIQQVVRGDSAAYFCASSPGQGQNQPQHFGDGTRLSIL.

This chain uses TRBV18 with TRBJ2-7, with 7 bases lining up with TRBD1. Trimming cost V 0 bases and J 3 bases; bases outside gene matches: 2. The CDR3 runs to 14 residues. Germline assignment: CDR1 KGHSH and CDR2 LQKENI. CDR3 sequence reads: CASSPPDRIYEQYF. The CDR3 coding sequence is TGTGCCAGCTCACCACCGGACAGGATCTACGAGCAGTACTTC.

The chain employs TRBV27 and TRBJ2-3; D possibly corresponds to TRBD1 (6 bases). Trimming stripped 6 bases from V and 4 bases from J, with 8 bases between. The CDR3 runs 12 residues. In germline, CDR1 is MNHEY, CDR2 SMNVEV (reference sequence). The CDR3 sequence is CASRAGADTQYF. The CDR3, as DNA: TGTGCCAGCAGGGCAGGGGCAGATACGCAGTATTTT.

The V call is TRBV7-3, the J call TRBJ2-6; TRBD1 matches 9 bases. Losses at the gene ends were 0 bases for V and 1 base for J; bases not matched to a gene: 4. CDR3 length equals 18 residues. The germline V gene encodes CDR1 SGHTA and CDR2 FQGTGA. CDR3 protein: CASSLTGDRVSGANVLTF. The DNA for the CDR3 is TGTGCCAGCAGCTTAACGGGGGACAGGGTATCTGGGGCCAACGTCCTGACTTTC.

Comments on this clone: The same CDR3 arises from other DNA sequences in this sample as well. V is TRBV5-1 and J is TRBJ1-1; D ambiguous. The CDR3 totals 15 residues. Looked up from germline, CDR1 is SGHRS and CDR2 is YFSETQ. V lost 0 bases and J lost 4, with 13 bases in between. The CDR3 bases are TGCGCCAGCAGCTTGGAAGGCCCGTCGAGCACTGAAGCTTTCTTT. Its protein product is CASSLEGPSSTEAFF.

V gene TRBV21-1 combines with J gene TRBJ2-7; the D call of TRBD1 is as the table states it, not checked on the DNA. TRBV21-1 is a documented pseudogene. The CDR3 contains 17 residues. This CDR3 reads CASSKWDNKKRGYEQYF. CDR3 coding DNA: TGTGCCAGCAGCAAATGGGACAATAAAAAGCGAGGCTACGAGCAGTACTTC.

The chain couples TRBV5-5 to TRBJ1-2; D not resolved. Germline-derived CDR1 and CDR2 are SGHKS and YYEKEE (reference sequence). V lost 7 bases, J lost 0 bases, and 13 bases lay in between. The CDR3 loop spans 14 amino acids. The CDR3 reads CASAPQPSNYGYTF. In DNA, the CDR3 is TGTGCCAGCGCTCCACAGCCCTCTAACTATGGCTACACCTTC.

This sequence joins TRBV29-1 and TRBJ1-5, with 7 bases that match TRBD1. The V gene's germline CDR1 is SQVTM and CDR2 ANQGSEA. J lost 1 base, V lost 6 bases, and 3 bases had no gene match. The CDR3 runs 13 residues. The CDR3 DNA is TGCAGCGTGGAGACAGGGAGCAATCAGCCCCAGCATTTT. This gives the protein CSVETGSNQPQHF.

The rearrangement joins TRBV28 to TRBJ2-6; D not resolved. The germline gives CDR1 MDHEN, CDR2 SYDVKM. The CDR3 runs to 14 residues. V lost 5 bases, J lost 0 bases, and 5 bases lay in between. CDR3 in DNA: TGTGCCAGCAGTACGTACTCTGGGGCCAACGTCCTGACTTTC. This translates into CASSTYSGANVLTF.

The CDR3 spells CAIAGTGVETQYF. CDR3 nucleotides: TGTGCCATCGCCGGGACAGGGGTCGAGACCCAGTACTTC. The V call is TRBV28, the J call TRBJ2-5; 10 nucleotides agree with TRBD1. This CDR3 has 13 amino acids. Germline lookup yields CDR1 MDHEN and CDR2 SYDVKM. J lost 5 bases, V lost 10 bases, and 7 bases had no gene match.

Comments on this clone: Distinct nucleotide sequences in the sample also encode this CDR3. The rearrangement links TRBV19 to TRBJ1-1; D is perhaps TRBD1 (6 bases). CDR1 is LNHDA and CDR2 is SQIVND in the germline V gene (reference sequence). This CDR3 contains 15 residues. V dropped 5 bases and J dropped 0 bases, with 13 bases sitting between them. Written as DNA, the CDR3 is TGTGCCAGTAGTCCCCGACAGGAGCTGAACACTGAAGCTTTCTTT. This encodes CASSPRQELNTEAFF.

In this sample, this clone turned up once. CDR3 sequence reads: CASRPRTPANYGYTF. CDR3 coding DNA: TGTGCCAGCAGACCACGAACACCCGCTAACTATGGCTACACCTTC. The chain combines TRBV11-2 with TRBJ1-2; D unclear. There are 15 residues in the CDR3. V dropped 6 bases and J dropped 0 bases, with 14 bases sitting between them. Germline values: CDR1 SGHAT, CDR2 FQNNGV.

The rearrangement links TRBV2 to TRBJ2-1; tentatively, D is TRBD1 (6 bases). There are 13 residues in the CDR3. Germline lookup yields CDR1 SNHLY and CDR2 FYNNEI. Trimming stripped 6 bases from V and 2 bases from J, with 8 bases between. The CDR3: CASRDSPYNEQFF. CDR3 DNA: TGTGCCAGCAGGGACAGCCCCTACAATGAGCAGTTCTTC.

The chain carries TRBV7-2 and TRBJ2-5; D is unclear. The V gene's germline CDR1 is SGHTA and CDR2 FQGNSA. V was pared by 2 bases and J by 5 bases, with 3 bases between. This CDR3 region has 11 residues. CDR3 DNA sequence: TGTGCCAGCAGCTTATCGGAGACCCAGTACTTC. The encoded protein is CASSLSETQYF.

A single count supports this clone. V usage is TRBV9 and J usage is TRBJ2-7, with D perhaps matching TRBD1 (6 bases). The germline V gene encodes CDR1 SGDLS and CDR2 YYNGEE. CDR3 length equals 16 residues. Trimming shortened V by 4 bases and J by 2 bases, and 19 bases separated the two germline ends. CDR3 nucleotide sequence: TGTGCCAGCAGCCTAATAGTGGGGGCTATTCCCTACGAGCAGTACTTC. Translation gives CASSLIVGAIPYEQYF.

The chain links TRBV20-1 to TRBJ1-2; no firm D call. Trimming cost V 3 bases and J 7 bases, with 9 bases left between them. The CDR3 is 11 amino acids. CDR1 and CDR2 from the germline V gene are DFQATT and SNEGSKA (reference sequence). DNA of the CDR3: TGCAGTGCTAGTACGGGAAGTGGCTACACCTTC. It yields the protein CSASTGSGYTF.

This sequence joins TRBV2 and TRBJ2-2; tentative D call: TRBD2 (5 bases). Trimming took 6 bases from V and 0 from J, leaving 8 bases between them. There are 14 residues in the CDR3. Germline V lookup: CDR1 SNHLY, CDR2 FYNNEI. CDR3 region: CASRGSANTGELFF. CDR3 DNA: TGTGCCAGCAGGGGTAGCGCGAACACCGGGGAGCTGTTTTTT.

This clone was seen only once. The J gene is TRBJ1-5, the V gene TRBV14; 7 positions agree with TRBD1. The V gene's germline CDR1 is SGHDN and CDR2 FVKESK. CDR3 size: 15 residues. Trimming took 4 bases from V and 4 from J; bases not matched to a gene: 7. The CDR3 here is CASSLGTAENQPQHF. In DNA form, the CDR3 reads TGTGCCAGCAGCCTTGGGACAGCAGAAAATCAGCCCCAGCATTTT. The complete variable domain, with remaining parts taken from reference TRBV14 and TRBJ1-5, reads EAGVTQFPSHSVIEKGQTVTLRCDPISGHDNLYWYRRVMGKEIKFLLHFVKESKQDESGMPNNRFLAERTGGTYSTLKVQPAELEDSGVYFCASSLGTAENQPQHFGDGTRLSIL.

The chain uses TRBV10-1 and TRBJ1-4, with D possibly TRBD1 on 5 matching bases. Per the germline V gene, CDR1 is WNHNN and CDR2 is SYGVQD (reference sequence). CDR3 length equals 15 residues. V lost 3 bases and J lost 7, with 15 bases in between. Here the CDR3 reads CASSDGGADGEKLFF. The DNA for the CDR3 is TGCGCCAGCAGTGACGGAGGGGCAGACGGTGAAAAACTGTTTTTT.

The gene calls are TRBV7-2 and TRBJ1-4, with D perhaps matching TRBD1 (6 bases). The CDR3 runs to 14 residues. The germline V gene has CDR1 SGHTA and CDR2 FQGNSA. V lost 2 bases, J lost 6 bases, and 10 bases lay in between. The CDR3 reads CASSLQGMHEKLFF. CDR3 nucleotide sequence: TGTGCCAGCAGCTTACAGGGGATGCATGAAAAACTGTTTTTT.

The gene calls are TRBV30 and TRBJ2-1; TRBD2 aligns across 11 bases. The CDR3 spans 14 residues. CDR1 is GTSNPN and CDR2 is SVGIG in the germline V gene (reference sequence). V was pared by 3 bases and J by 8 bases, with 6 bases of the junction left unmatched. CDR3 residues: CAWRDSGGAYEQFF. CDR3 bases: TGTGCCTGGAGGGATAGCGGGGGGGCCTATGAGCAGTTCTTC.